The 11 T cell receptor beta chains reported below all come from one sample, sequenced in a study of T cell responses to AZD1222 COVID-19 vaccine. Generated by immunoSEQ multiplex PCR, the TCRdb table keeps only in-frame clones and is missing some. Of 90,000 to 150,000 clones listed, 91% are singletons. Specimen: peripheral blood, collected on day 0 of AZD1222 vaccination. The receptors shown here come from an adult in good health.

The chain has TRBV6-5 and TRBJ2-1; 12 bases agree with TRBD2. The CDR3 totals 14 residues. Germline V gives CDR1 MNHEY, CDR2 SVGAGI. With 5 bases clipped from V and 13 bases from J, the junction kept 9 bases outside the gene matches. The CDR3 sequence is CASSTGTSGLKQFF. The CDR3 coding sequence is TGTGCCAGCAGTACCGGGACTAGCGGGTTGAAACAGTTCTTC.

V is TRBV11-2 and J is TRBJ2-7; tentative D call: TRBD2 (5 bases). CDR3 length: 13 amino acids. V was shortened by 0 bases and J by 7 bases, with 10 bases between the two germline ends. Germline V lookup: CDR1 SGHAT, CDR2 FQNNGV. This CDR3 is CASSLETTGEQYF. DNA of the CDR3: TGTGCCAGCAGCTTAGAGACGACGGGAGAGCAGTACTTC. Combining the CDR3 with reference TRBV11-2 and TRBJ2-7 gives the whole variable domain EAGVAQSPRYKIIEKRQSVAFWCNPISGHATLYWYQQILGQGPKLLIQFQNNGVVDDSQLPKDRFSAERLKGVDSTLKIQPAKLEDSAVYLCASSLETTGEQYFGPGTRLTVT.

The CDR3 reads CASSLGTSGGGYYNEQFF. The CDR3 nucleotides are TGTGCCAGCAGCCTGGGGACTAGCGGGGGGGGATATTACAATGAGCAGTTCTTC. This chain joins TRBV7-2 and TRBJ2-1, with 16 bases lining up with TRBD2. Trimming removed 5 bases from V and 4 bases from J; junction bases left unmatched: 8. This CDR3 has 18 amino acids. Germline lookup yields CDR1 SGHTA and CDR2 FQGNSA.

The chain uses TRBV5-1 and TRBJ1-6, with TRBD1 matching 7 bases. Germline assignment: CDR1 SGHRS and CDR2 YFSETQ. J lost 7 bases, V lost 4 bases, and 8 bases had no gene match. The CDR3 runs 15 residues. The CDR3 region has the DNA TGCGCCAGCAGCCGATCAGGGGGGGGAAATTCACCCCTCCACTTT. It yields the protein CASSRSGGGNSPLHF.

The chain has TRBV11-2 and TRBJ2-3, with D possibly TRBD2 on 6 matching bases. The CDR3 sequence is 13 residues long. Trimming stripped 0 bases from V and 8 bases from J, with 9 bases between. From germline, CDR1 is SGHAT and CDR2 FQNNGV. Here the CDR3 reads CASSLDLGGTQYF. In DNA, the CDR3 is TGTGCCAGCAGCTTAGATCTGGGAGGTACGCAGTATTTT.

Details on this clone: An end of the junction does not agree with germline; a read error may underlie this. The chain joins TRBV7-9 to TRBJ2-1, with 7 bases matching TRBD1. Germline V gene data show CDR1 as SEHNR and CDR2 as FQNEAQ (reference sequence). CDR3 length: 14 amino acids. DNA of the CDR3: TGTGCCAGCAGTTTAGGGACAGCCTACAATGAGCAGTTCTTC. It encodes CASSLGTAYNEQFF.

The chain is built from TRBV6-5 and TRBJ2-7, with a weak D call TRBD1 (7 bases). Germline CDR1 reads MNHEY; CDR2 reads SVGAGI. The V end lost 3 bases, the J end lost 3 bases, and 12 bases lay between the germline ends. The CDR3 has 14 amino acids. This chain's CDR3 is CASSYGTAGYEQYF. CDR3 DNA sequence: TGTGCCAGCAGTTATGGGACAGCGGGCTACGAGCAGTACTTC.

This chain connects TRBV6-4 to TRBJ2-7; a weak D match, TRBD2 (6 bases). The CDR3 is made up of 14 amino acids. The germline V gene encodes CDR1 MRHNA and CDR2 SNTAGT. The V end lost 8 bases, the J end lost 2 bases, and 16 bases lay between the germline ends. CDR3 sequence: CASRRAGRTYEQYF. The CDR3 nucleotides are TGTGCCAGCCGTCGTGCGGGGAGGACCTACGAGCAGTACTTC.

The count of this clone is one. V usage is TRBV9 and J usage is TRBJ2-1; TRBD2 might be the D (5 bases). The V end lost 0 bases, the J end lost 6 bases, and 16 bases lay between the germline ends. This CDR3 has 16 residues. Germline lookup yields CDR1 SGDLS and CDR2 YYNGEE. In DNA form, the CDR3 reads TGTGCCAGCAGCGTAGGGACTGGGAGAGGGCTCAATGAGCAGTTCTTC. This encodes CASSVGTGRGLNEQFF. Full variable domain (rest looked up from reference TRBV9 and TRBJ2-1): DSGVTQTPKHLITATGQRVTLRCSPRSGDLSVYWYQQSLDQGLQFLIQYYNGEERAKGNILERFSAQQFPDLHSELNLSSLELGDSALYFCASSVGTGRGLNEQFFGPGTRLTVL.

This clone has just a few counts. CDR3 amino acids: CASSYSNGPQEPQHF. The CDR3, as DNA: TGTGCCAGCAGTTACTCTAACGGTCCACAGGAGCCCCAGCATTTT. The rearrangement joins TRBV6-5 to TRBJ1-5; weak D call: TRBD1 (5 bases). The CDR3 loop spans 15 amino acids. The V and J ends lost 0 bases and 8 bases respectively, with 14 bases between them. Germline loops: CDR1 MNHEY, CDR2 SVGAGI.

The rearrangement joins TRBV24-1 to TRBJ2-3; the match to TRBD2 covers 9 bases. V was pared by 5 bases and J by 6 bases, with 8 bases of the junction left unmatched. Germline loops: CDR1 KGHDR, CDR2 SFDVKD. The CDR3 consists of 15 residues. The CDR3 loop reads CATSARGGGLDTQYF. Here the CDR3 DNA reads TGTGCCACCAGTGCTCGCGGGGGGGGTCTGGATACGCAGTATTTT.